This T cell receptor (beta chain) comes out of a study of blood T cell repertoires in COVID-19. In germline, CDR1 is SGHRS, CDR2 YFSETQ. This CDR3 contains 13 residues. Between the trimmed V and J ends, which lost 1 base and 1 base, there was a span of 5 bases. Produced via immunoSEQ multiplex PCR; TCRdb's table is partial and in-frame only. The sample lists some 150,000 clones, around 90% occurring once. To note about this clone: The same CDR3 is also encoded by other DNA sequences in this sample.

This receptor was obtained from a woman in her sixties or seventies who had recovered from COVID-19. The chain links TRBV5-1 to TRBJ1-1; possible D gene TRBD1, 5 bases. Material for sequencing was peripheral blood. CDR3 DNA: TGCGCCAGCAGCTTGCAGGGGAACACTGAAGCTTTCTTT. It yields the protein CASSLQGNTEAFF. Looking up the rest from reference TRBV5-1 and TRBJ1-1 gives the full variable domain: KAGVTQTPRYLIKTRGQQVTLSCSPISGHRSVSWYQQTPGQGLQFLFEYFSETQRNKGNFPGRFSGRQFSNSRSEMNVSTLELGDSALYLCASSLQGNTEAFFGQGTRLTVV.